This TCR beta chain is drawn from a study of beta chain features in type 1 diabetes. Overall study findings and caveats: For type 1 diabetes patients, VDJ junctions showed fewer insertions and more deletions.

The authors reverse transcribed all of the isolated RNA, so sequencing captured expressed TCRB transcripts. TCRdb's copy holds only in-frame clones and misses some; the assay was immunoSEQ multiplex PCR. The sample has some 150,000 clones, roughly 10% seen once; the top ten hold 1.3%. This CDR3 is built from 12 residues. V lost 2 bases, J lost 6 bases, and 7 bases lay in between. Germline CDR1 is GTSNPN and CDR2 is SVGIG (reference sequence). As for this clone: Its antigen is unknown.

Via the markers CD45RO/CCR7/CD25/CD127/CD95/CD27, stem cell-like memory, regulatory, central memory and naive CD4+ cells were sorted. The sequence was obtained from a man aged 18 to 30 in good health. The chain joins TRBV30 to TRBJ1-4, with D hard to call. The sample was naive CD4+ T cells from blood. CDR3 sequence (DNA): TGTGCCTGGAGTTTGGAGCATGAAAAACTGTTTTTT. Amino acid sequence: CAWSLEHEKLFF.